The rows below give T cell receptor beta chains drawn from one sample of a study of T-cell memory formation after mild COVID-19. TCRdb reanalysed the 5' RACE reads using MiXCR and keeps one entry per CDR3 protein. The data hold about 500,000 distinct CDR3 sequences, with around 21% observed a single time. The sequencing input was PBMCs or a T cell subset sorted from them (not recorded which). The receptors were sampled from an adult woman who had mild COVID-19 (a few samples of this study predate the infection). Cell type and time point are not known. CDR3s include the opening cysteine and the closing phenylalanine or tryptophan. The D gene is left open where the match is weak. Size values are once, few and many counts, or a class for expanded clones, and some rows have none.

abundance,v_gene,j_gene,d_gene,CDR3aa,CDR3nt
few,TRBV23-1,TRBJ2-5,TRBD2,CASSQFGAGGPQETQYF,TGCGCCAGCAGTCAATTTGGAGCGGGAGGGCCCCAAGAGACCCAGTACTTC
few,TRBV5-1,TRBJ2-7,.,CASSSRTNSYEQYF,TGCGCCAGCAGCTCGCGGACTAATTCCTACGAGCAGTACTTC
few,TRBV9,TRBJ2-1,.,CASSVGQGGLNEQFF,TGTGCCAGCAGCGTAGGTCAGGGGGGCCTGAATGAGCAGTTCTTC
few,TRBV7-9,TRBJ2-5,.,CAVTRDTLVATQYF,TGTGCCGTGACCCGGGACACACTCGTGGCGACCCAGTACTTC
.,TRBV6-2/TRBV6-3,TRBJ2-1,.,CASSYPLDTSNEQFF,TGTGCCAGCAGTTACCCTTTGGACACTTCCAATGAGCAGTTCTTC
few,TRBV5-1,TRBJ2-2,.,CASSSLRGTNTGELFF,TGCGCCAGCAGCTCCCTAAGGGGGACGAACACCGGGGAGCTGTTTTTT
many,TRBV12-3/TRBV12-4,TRBJ2-1,.,CASSSYTEQFF,TGTGCCAGCAGTTCTTACACTGAGCAGTTCTTC
.,TRBV4-1,TRBJ1-4,.,CASSDGPIGPGINEKLFF,TGCGCCAGCAGCGATGGACCGATCGGGCCGGGGATTAATGAAAAACTGTTTTTT
.,TRBV6-1,TRBJ2-2,.,CASSQYSGTNTGELFF,TGTGCCAGCAGTCAATATAGCGGAACGAACACCGGGGAGCTGTTTTTT
few,TRBV12-3/TRBV12-4,TRBJ2-5,.,CASSHGTSQETQYF,TGTGCCAGCAGTCACGGGACTTCTCAAGAGACCCAGTACTTC
few,TRBV12-3/TRBV12-4,TRBJ2-7,.,CASGRRYEQYF,TGTGCCAGTGGACGGCGCTACGAGCAGTACTTC
few,TRBV27,TRBJ1-1,TRBD1,CASSHDRVYTEAFF,TGTGCCAGCAGTCACGACAGGGTATACACTGAAGCTTTCTTT
.,TRBV7-3,TRBJ2-7,.,CASSPSGLGAYEQYF,TGTGCCAGCAGCCCCTCAGGGTTGGGCGCCTACGAGCAGTACTTC
few,TRBV3-1,TRBJ2-3,TRBD2,CASSQGWRTSGTDTQYF,TGTGCCAGCAGCCAAGGCTGGAGGACTAGCGGCACAGATACGCAGTATTTT
.,TRBV20-1,TRBJ2-5,.,CSASGRFQETQYF,TGCAGTGCTAGCGGGAGATTCCAAGAGACCCAGTACTTC
few,TRBV5-1,TRBJ1-2,.,CASSPEESYGYTF,TGCGCCAGCAGCCCCGAGGAGTCCTATGGCTACACCTTC
few,TRBV7-2,TRBJ2-7,TRBD2,CASSLPAGGFFKQYF,TGTGCCAGCAGCTTACCAGCGGGAGGTTTCTTCAAGCAGTACTTC
few,TRBV6-2/TRBV6-3,TRBJ2-1,TRBD2,CASSYFSGSVYNEQFF,TGTGCCAGCAGTTACTTTAGCGGGAGTGTCTACAATGAGCAGTTCTTC
.,TRBV5-4,TRBJ2-7,TRBD2,CASSLAPGGAYEQYF,TGTGCCAGCAGCTTGGCTCCGGGAGGGGCCTACGAGCAGTACTTC
.,TRBV10-3,TRBJ2-1,TRBD1,CAIRGQGDYNEQFF,TGTGCCATCAGGGGACAGGGAGACTACAATGAGCAGTTCTTC
many,TRBV12-3/TRBV12-4,TRBJ2-7,TRBD1,CASSPTGGSYEQYF,TGCGCCAGCAGCCCGACAGGGGGCTCCTACGAGCAGTACTTC
.,TRBV5-1,TRBJ2-1,TRBD2,CASSWGLAGYNEQFF,TGCGCCAGCAGCTGGGGACTAGCGGGGTACAATGAGCAGTTCTTC
.,TRBV12-5,TRBJ1-2,TRBD1,CASGPRTGEKGYTF,TGTGCTAGTGGTCCCCGGACAGGGGAGAAAGGCTACACCTTC
few,TRBV7-8,TRBJ2-5,.,CASSLGRALQETQYF,TGTGCCAGCAGCTTGGGCAGGGCCCTACAAGAGACCCAGTACTTC
many,TRBV24-1,TRBJ2-3,.,CATSDALPSTDTQYF,TGTGCCACCAGTGATGCTCTCCCAAGCACAGATACGCAGTATTTT
.,TRBV5-1,TRBJ2-2,TRBD1,CASSFRGRENTGELYF,TGCGCCAGCAGCTTCAGGGGGCGCGAGAACACCGGGGAGCTGTATTTT
.,TRBV5-1,TRBJ2-3,TRBD2,CASSLAGYDTQYF,TGCGCCAGCAGTCTAGCGGGATATGATACGCAGTATTTT
few,TRBV15,TRBJ2-6,.,CATSSQGAGANVLTF,TGTGCCACCAGCAGCCAAGGGGCTGGGGCCAACGTCCTGACTTTC
few,TRBV29-1,TRBJ2-7,.,CSVVGLLNYEQYF,TGCAGCGTTGTCGGCCTACTGAACTACGAGCAGTACTTC
many,TRBV18,TRBJ2-7,.,CASSGTGPYEQYF,TGTGCCAGCTCAGGCACAGGGCCCTACGAGCAGTACTTC
.,TRBV3-1,TRBJ2-5,.,CASSSRRGGETQYF,TGTGCCAGCAGCTCACGTCGAGGGGGGGAGACCCAGTACTTC
few,TRBV28,TRBJ2-6,TRBD1,CASSSWTGGAGANVLTF,TGTGCCAGCAGTTCCTGGACAGGGGGCGCTGGGGCCAACGTCCTGACTTTC
few,TRBV7-9,TRBJ2-1,.,CASSTAPAYNEQFF,TGTGCCAGCAGCACGGCCCCGGCCTACAATGAGCAGTTCTTC
.,TRBV12-3/TRBV12-4,TRBJ2-5,.,CASSSSGPGETQYF,TGTGCCAGCAGTTCTTCAGGTCCAGGGGAGACCCAGTACTTC
few,TRBV7-8,TRBJ1-3,.,CASSILPQLNSGNTIYF,TGTGCCAGCAGCATACTCCCTCAGCTGAACTCTGGAAACACCATATATTTT
.,TRBV9,TRBJ2-2,.,CASSVDGMNTGELFF,TGTGCCAGCAGCGTAGACGGTATGAACACCGGGGAGCTGTTTTTT
.,TRBV12-3/TRBV12-4,TRBJ2-3,TRBD2,CASSNTGKTSGRWNTQYF,TGTGCCAGCAGTAATACAGGAAAGACTAGCGGGAGGTGGAATACGCAGTATTTT
.,TRBV4-1,TRBJ1-2,.,CASSQVGGQRYGYTF,TGCGCCAGCAGCCAAGTGGGGGGGCAACGGTATGGCTACACCTTC